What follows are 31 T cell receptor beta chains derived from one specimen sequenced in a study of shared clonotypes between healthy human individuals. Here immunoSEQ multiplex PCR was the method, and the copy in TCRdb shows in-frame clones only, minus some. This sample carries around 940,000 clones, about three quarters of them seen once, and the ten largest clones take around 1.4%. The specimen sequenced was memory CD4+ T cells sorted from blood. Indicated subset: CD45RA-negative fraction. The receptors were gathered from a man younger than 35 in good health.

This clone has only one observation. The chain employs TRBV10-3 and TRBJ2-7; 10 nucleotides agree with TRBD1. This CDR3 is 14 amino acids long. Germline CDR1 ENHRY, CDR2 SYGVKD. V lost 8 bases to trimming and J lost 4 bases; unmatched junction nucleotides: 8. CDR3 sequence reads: CAIASGTGVYEQYF. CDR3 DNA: TGTGCCATCGCATCCGGGACAGGGGTATACGAGCAGTACTTC.

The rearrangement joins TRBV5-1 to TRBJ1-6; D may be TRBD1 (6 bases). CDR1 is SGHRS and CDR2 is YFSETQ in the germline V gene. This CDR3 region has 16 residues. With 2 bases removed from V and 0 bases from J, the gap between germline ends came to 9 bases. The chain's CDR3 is CASSFGGGSYNSPLHF. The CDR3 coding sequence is TGCGCCAGCAGCTTCGGGGGCGGCTCCTATAATTCACCCCTCCACTTT.

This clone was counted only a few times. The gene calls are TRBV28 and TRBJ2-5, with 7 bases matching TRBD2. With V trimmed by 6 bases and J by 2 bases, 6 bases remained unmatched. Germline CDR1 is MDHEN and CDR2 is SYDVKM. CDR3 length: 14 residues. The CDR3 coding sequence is TGTGCCAGCAGCTTGAGCGGGGAACAAGAGACCCAGTACTTC. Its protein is CASSLSGEQETQYF.

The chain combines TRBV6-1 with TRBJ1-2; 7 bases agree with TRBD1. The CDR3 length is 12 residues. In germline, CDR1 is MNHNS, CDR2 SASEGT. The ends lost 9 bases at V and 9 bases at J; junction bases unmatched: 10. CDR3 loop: CASERQGGSYTF. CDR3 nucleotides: TGTGCCAGTGAAAGACAGGGTGGGAGCTACACCTTC.

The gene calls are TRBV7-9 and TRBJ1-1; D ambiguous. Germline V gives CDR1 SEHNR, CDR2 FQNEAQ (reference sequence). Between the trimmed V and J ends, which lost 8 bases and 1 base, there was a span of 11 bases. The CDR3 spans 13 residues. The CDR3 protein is CASCEVQNTEAFF. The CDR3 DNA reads TGTGCCAGCTGCGAGGTACAGAACACTGAAGCTTTCTTT.

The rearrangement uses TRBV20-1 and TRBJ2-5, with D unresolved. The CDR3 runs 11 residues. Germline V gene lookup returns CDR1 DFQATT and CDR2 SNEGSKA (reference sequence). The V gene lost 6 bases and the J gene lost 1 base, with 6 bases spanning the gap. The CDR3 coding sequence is TGCAGTGCAGCGTTCCAAGAGACCCAGTACTTC. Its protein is CSAAFQETQYF.

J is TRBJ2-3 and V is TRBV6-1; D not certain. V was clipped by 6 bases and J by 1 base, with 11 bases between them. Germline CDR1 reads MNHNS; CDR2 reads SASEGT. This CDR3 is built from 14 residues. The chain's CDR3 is CASSGSGRTDTQYF. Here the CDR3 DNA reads TGTGCCAGCAGCGGTAGTGGCCGCACAGATACGCAGTATTTT.

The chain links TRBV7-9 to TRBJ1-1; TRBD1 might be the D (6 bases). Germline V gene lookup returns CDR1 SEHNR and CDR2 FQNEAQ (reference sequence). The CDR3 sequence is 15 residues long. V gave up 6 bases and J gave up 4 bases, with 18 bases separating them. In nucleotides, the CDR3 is TGTGCCAGCAGTTATTGGGGGGCCAGGACCACTGAAGCTTTCTTT. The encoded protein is CASSYWGARTTEAFF.

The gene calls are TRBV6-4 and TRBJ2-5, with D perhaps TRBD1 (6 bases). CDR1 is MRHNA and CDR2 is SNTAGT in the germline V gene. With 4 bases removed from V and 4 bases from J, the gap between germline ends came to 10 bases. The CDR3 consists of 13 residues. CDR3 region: CASSVRGGETQYF. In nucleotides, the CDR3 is TGTGCCAGCAGTGTCAGGGGTGGAGAGACCCAGTACTTC.

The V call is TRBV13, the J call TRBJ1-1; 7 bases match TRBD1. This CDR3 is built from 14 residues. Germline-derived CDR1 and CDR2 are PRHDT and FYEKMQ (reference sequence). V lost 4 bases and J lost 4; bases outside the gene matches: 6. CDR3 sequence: CASSSPTGATEAFF. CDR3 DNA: TGTGCCAGCAGCTCCCCCACAGGGGCCACTGAAGCTTTCTTT.

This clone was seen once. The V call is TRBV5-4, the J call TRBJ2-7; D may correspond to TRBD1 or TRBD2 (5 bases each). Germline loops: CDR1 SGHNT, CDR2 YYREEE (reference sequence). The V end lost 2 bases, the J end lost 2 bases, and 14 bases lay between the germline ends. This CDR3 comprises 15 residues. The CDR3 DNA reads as TGTGCCAGCAGCTTAGGGGAGCTCAGCACCTACGAGCAGTACTTC. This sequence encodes CASSLGELSTYEQYF.

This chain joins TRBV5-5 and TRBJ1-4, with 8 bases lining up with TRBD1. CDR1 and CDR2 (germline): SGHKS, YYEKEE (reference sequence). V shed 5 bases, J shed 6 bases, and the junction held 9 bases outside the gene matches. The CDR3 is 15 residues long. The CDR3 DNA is TGTGCCAGCAGTCTGGCCGGGACAGGACATGAAAAACTGTTTTTT. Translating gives CASSLAGTGHEKLFF.

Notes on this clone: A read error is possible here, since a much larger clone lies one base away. CDR3 sequence (DNA): TGTGCCAGCAGCTCCGGACAGAACTATGGCTACACCTTC. Translated: CASSSGQNYGYTF. The chain combines TRBV7-3 with TRBJ1-2; TRBD1 is a possible D gene (6 bases). V was pared by 4 bases and J by 2 bases, with 8 bases between. This CDR3 is built from 13 residues. From germline, CDR1 is SGHTA and CDR2 FQGTGA.

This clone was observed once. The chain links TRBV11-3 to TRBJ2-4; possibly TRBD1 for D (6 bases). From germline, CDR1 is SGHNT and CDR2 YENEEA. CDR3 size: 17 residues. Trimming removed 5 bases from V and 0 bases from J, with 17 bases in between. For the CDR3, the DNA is TGTGCCAGCAGCCGAGGACAGCTTAACTTAGCCAAAAACATTCAGTACTTC. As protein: CASSRGQLNLAKNIQYF.

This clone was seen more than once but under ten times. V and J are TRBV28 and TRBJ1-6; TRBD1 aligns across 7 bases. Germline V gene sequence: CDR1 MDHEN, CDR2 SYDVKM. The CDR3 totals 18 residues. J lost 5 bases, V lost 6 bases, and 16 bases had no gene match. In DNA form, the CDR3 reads TGTGCCAGCAGGCAAAGGGCTTGGGGTGGGACAGATAATTCACCCCTCCACTTT. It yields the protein CASRQRAWGGTDNSPLHF.

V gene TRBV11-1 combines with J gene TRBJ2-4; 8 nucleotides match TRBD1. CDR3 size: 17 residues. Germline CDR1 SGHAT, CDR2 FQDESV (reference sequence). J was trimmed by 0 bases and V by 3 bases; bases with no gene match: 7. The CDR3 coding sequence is TGTGCCAGCAGCTTGACAGGGGCCACCCTAGCCAAAAACATTCAGTACTTC. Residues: CASSLTGATLAKNIQYF.

This CDR3 is CSAEVATEAFF. CDR3 sequence (DNA): TGCAGCGCAGAGGTGGCCACTGAAGCTTTCTTT. The chain uses TRBV29-1 and TRBJ1-1; D is ambiguous. V dropped 7 bases and J dropped 4 bases, with 10 bases sitting between them. CDR1 is SQVTM and CDR2 is ANQGSEA in the germline V gene. The CDR3 extends over 11 amino acids.

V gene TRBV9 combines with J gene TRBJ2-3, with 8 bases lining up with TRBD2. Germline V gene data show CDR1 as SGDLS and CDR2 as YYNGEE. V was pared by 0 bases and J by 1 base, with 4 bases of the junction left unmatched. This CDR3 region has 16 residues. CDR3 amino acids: CASSVGAGVGTDTQYF. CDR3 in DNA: TGTGCCAGCAGCGTAGGAGCGGGAGTGGGCACAGATACGCAGTATTTT.

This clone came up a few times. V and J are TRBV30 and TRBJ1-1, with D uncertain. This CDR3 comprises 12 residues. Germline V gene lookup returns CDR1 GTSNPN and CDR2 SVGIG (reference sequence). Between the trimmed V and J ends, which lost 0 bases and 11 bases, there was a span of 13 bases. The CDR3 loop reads CAWSVSGLGAFF. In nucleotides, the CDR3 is TGTGCCTGGAGTGTATCTGGGTTGGGGGCTTTCTTT. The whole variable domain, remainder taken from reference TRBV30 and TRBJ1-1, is SQTIHQWPATLVQPVGSPLSLECTVEGTSNPNLYWYRQAAGRGLQLLFYSVGIGQISSEVPQNLSASRPQDRQFILSSKKLLLSDSGFYLCAWSVSGLGAFFGQGTRLTVV.

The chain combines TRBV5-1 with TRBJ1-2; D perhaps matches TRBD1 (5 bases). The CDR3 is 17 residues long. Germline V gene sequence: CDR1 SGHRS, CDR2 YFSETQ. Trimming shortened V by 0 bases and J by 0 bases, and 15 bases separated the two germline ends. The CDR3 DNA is TGCGCCAGCAGCTTGGACACGGGGCTGGGGGCTAACTATGGCTACACCTTC. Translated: CASSLDTGLGANYGYTF.

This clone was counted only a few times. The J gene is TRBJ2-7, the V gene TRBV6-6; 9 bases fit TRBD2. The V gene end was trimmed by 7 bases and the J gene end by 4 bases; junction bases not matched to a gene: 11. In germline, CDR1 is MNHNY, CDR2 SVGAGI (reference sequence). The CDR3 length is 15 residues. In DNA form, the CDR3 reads TGTGCCAGCACTAGTACCGGACTAGCGAAGTACGAGCAGTACTTC. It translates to CASTSTGLAKYEQYF.

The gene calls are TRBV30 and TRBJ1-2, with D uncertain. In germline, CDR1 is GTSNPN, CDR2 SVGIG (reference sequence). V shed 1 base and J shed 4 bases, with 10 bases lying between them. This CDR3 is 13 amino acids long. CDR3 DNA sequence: TGTGCCTGGAGTGCAGCGGGGTTCTATGGCTACACCTTC. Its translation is CAWSAAGFYGYTF. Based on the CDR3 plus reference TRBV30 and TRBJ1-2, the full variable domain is SQTIHQWPATLVQPVGSPLSLECTVEGTSNPNLYWYRQAAGRGLQLLFYSVGIGQISSEVPQNLSASRPQDRQFILSSKKLLLSDSGFYLCAWSAAGFYGYTFGSGTRLTVV.

The CDR3 here is CASRGTSGNRRSYNEQFF. CDR3 bases: TGTGCCAGCAGGGGGACTAGCGGAAACCGACGGAGCTACAATGAGCAGTTCTTC. This chain joins TRBV2 and TRBJ2-1; 11 positions match TRBD2. With V trimmed by 6 bases and J by 3 bases, 13 bases remained unmatched. This CDR3 spans 18 amino acids. The germline V gene encodes CDR1 SNHLY and CDR2 FYNNEI.

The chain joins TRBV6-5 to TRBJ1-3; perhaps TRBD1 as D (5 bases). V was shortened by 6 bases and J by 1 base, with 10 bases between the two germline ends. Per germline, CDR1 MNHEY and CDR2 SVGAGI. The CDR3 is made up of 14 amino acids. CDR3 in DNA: TGTGCCAGCAGGGCCTCAGGGTCTGGAAACACCATATATTTT. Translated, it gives CASRASGSGNTIYF.

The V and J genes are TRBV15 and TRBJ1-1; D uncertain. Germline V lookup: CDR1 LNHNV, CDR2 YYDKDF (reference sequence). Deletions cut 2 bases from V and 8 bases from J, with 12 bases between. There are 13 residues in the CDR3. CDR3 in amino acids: CATSRNVGREAFF. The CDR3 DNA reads TGTGCCACCAGCAGAAATGTCGGGAGGGAAGCTTTCTTT.

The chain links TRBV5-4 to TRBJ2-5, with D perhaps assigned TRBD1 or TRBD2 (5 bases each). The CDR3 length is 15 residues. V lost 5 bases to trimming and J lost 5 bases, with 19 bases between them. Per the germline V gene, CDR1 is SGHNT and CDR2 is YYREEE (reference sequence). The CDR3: CASSGGGGPAETQYF. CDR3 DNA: TGTGCCAGCAGTGGGGGTGGCGGGCCTGCGGAGACCCAGTACTTC.

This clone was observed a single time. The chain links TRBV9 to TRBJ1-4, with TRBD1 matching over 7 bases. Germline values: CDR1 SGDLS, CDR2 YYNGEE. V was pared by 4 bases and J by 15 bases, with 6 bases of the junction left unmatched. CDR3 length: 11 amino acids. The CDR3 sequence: CASSPGQRLFF. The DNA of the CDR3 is TGTGCCAGCAGCCCGGGACAGCGTTTGTTTTTT.

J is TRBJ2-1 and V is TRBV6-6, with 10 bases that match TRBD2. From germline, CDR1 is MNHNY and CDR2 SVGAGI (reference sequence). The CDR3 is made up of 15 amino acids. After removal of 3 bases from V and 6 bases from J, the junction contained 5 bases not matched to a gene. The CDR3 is CASSYTAGGRNEQFF. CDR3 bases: TGTGCCAGCAGTTATACAGCGGGGGGGCGCAATGAGCAGTTCTTC.

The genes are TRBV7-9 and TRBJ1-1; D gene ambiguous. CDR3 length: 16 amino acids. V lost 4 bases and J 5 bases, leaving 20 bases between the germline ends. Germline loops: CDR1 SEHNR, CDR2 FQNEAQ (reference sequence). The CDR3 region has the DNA TGTGCCAGCAGCTCATTACGGGCTAGGCGGGAGACTGAAGCTTTCTTT. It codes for CASSSLRARRETEAFF.

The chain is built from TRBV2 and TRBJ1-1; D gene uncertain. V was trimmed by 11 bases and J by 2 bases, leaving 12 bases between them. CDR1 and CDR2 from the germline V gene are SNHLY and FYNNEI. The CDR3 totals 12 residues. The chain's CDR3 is CASDGDNTEAFF. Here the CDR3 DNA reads TGTGCCTCGGACGGGGATAACACTGAAGCTTTCTTT. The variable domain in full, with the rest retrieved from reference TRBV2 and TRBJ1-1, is EPEVTQTPSHQVTQMGQEVILRCVPISNHLYFYWYRQILGQKVEFLVSFYNNEISEKSEIFDDQFSVERPDGSNFTLKIRSTKLEDSAMYFCASDGDNTEAFFGQGTRLTVV.

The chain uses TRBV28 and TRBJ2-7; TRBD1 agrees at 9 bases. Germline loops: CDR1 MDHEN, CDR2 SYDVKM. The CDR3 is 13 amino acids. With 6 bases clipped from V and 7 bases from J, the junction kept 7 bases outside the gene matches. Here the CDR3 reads CASRQGAGKEQYF. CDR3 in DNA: TGTGCCAGCAGACAGGGGGCCGGGAAGGAGCAGTACTTC.